This T cell receptor (beta chain) stems from a study of blood T cell repertoires in COVID-19 (dated by TCRdb to 2018 to 2021). For the wider study: Samples covering the acute and convalescent phases of COVID-19 were provided by collaborators in the United States, Italy and Spain. The samples were drawn from two sources: the first 160 participants of the ongoing ImmuneRACE study, and 1,000 to 1,500 subjects contributed by 6 global collaborators. Where HLA class I and class II types were available, the types were taken from metadata supplied by the sample provider, not from assay-based typing. Sample metadata almost always included a de-identified subject ID, COVID-19 status, age in years and sex. Deeply sampled blood TCRbeta repertoires from subjects exposed to, actively infected with, or recovered from COVID-19 were included in the dataset. The repertoires were released in a freely available public database meant as a resource for research on the immune response to SARS-CoV-2. The prospective study material was composed of cDNA or gDNA derived from T cells, B-cell-depleted T cells, or PBMCs. The research as a whole found: Clinical and demographic metadata were provided uncurated, with the amount varying by source and participant.

Unmatched junction bases come to 4, with V trimmed by 1 base and J by 3 bases. The germline V gene sets CDR1 to SGHRS and CDR2 to YFSETQ. Measured from the cysteine to the phenylalanine, the CDR3 is 15 residues long. The retained sequence is limited to the CDR3, 45 bases, with the frame set at the first base. TCRbeta CDR3 regions were amplified from genomic DNA using the immunoSEQ Assay, a bias-controlled multiplex PCR. The source study handled its data this way. The number of nucleated cells in each sample was estimated from the amplification of reference gene primers within the assay. To quantify the absolute abundance of each unique TCRbeta CDR3 rearrangement, sequence reads were collapsed and filtered. For each sample, productive Simpson clonality was calculated by taking the square root of Simpson's diversity index across productive rearrangements. Drawn from immuneACCESS, this table holds only the in-frame rearrangements with V and J called that TCRdb kept. Clones are partly lost; checked studies trace under half to an unresolved V gene and leave the rest unexplained. Clone size and V and J calls were adopted from that table, with D and trimming inferred from the DNA. This sample comprises around 200,000 clones, around 82% of them detected only once. The ten largest account for approximately 4.8% of the sample.

Collaborating institutions collected whole blood in K2EDTA tubes following their own protocols. Collaborator samples were shipped for TCRbeta analysis as frozen whole blood, isolated PBMCs, or DNA extracted from either sample type. Note on this clone: Its antigen remains undetermined. One base away there is no much larger clone; base qualities are not given.

The sequence is built from TRBV5-1 and TRBJ2-3; the central 8 bases match TRBD1. The TCR sequence derives from a man aged 45 to 65 with active or convalescent COVID-19. The sequencing sample was made of peripheral blood. This receptor carries the CDR3 CASSLSRGQTDTQYF. The nucleotide sequence reads TGCGCCAGCAGCTTGTCCAGGGGGCAGACAGATACGCAGTATTTT.